Each of the 27 T cell receptor beta chains below was sequenced from the same sample in a study of blood T cell repertoires in COVID-19. Here immunoSEQ multiplex PCR was the method, and the copy in TCRdb shows in-frame clones only, minus some. The table includes 250,000 or so clones, 80% to 90% detected once. Sample: PBMCs or T cells enriched from blood (not recorded which). Receptor source: a woman aged 25 to 45 with acute COVID-19.

V and J are TRBV28 and TRBJ1-5, with 8 bases fitting TRBD1. The J segment lost 1 base and the V segment lost 6 bases, leaving 14 bases of the junction unmatched. This CDR3 is built from 18 residues. Germline-derived CDR1 and CDR2 are MDHEN and SYDVKM. This chain's CDR3 is CASSTTLGQGGSNQPQHF. The DNA for the CDR3 is TGTGCCAGCAGCACAACCCTCGGACAGGGAGGGAGCAATCAGCCCCAGCATTTT.

The chain carries TRBV5-1 and TRBJ2-2; D not resolved. The ends were cut back, 2 bases at V and 7 bases at J, with 9 bases in the middle. The CDR3 is 13 residues long. CDR1 and CDR2 (germline): SGHRS, YFSETQ. For the CDR3, the DNA is TGCGCCAGCAGCTTCTTAGCTAACGGGGAGCTGTTTTTT. It is translated as CASSFLANGELFF.

CDR3 region: CASRTGTSTDTQYF. The CDR3 DNA follows: TGCGCCAGCAGGACCGGGACTAGCACAGATACGCAGTATTTT. The chain uses TRBV5-1 and TRBJ2-3; maybe TRBD2 (6 bases). Germline loops: CDR1 SGHRS, CDR2 YFSETQ. The CDR3 is 14 amino acids. Between the trimmed V and J ends, which lost 5 bases and 0 bases, there was a span of 10 bases. Full variable domain (rest looked up from reference TRBV5-1 and TRBJ2-3): KAGVTQTPRYLIKTRGQQVTLSCSPISGHRSVSWYQQTPGQGLQFLFEYFSETQRNKGNFPGRFSGRQFSNSRSEMNVSTLELGDSALYLCASRTGTSTDTQYFGPGTRLTVL.

The chain couples TRBV7-2 to TRBJ2-2; TRBD2 matches at 7 bases. In germline, CDR1 is SGHTA, CDR2 FQGNSA. V dropped 7 bases and J dropped 2; count of bases not matched to a gene: 7. This CDR3 is 15 amino acids long. In nucleotides, the CDR3 is TGTGCCAGCAAAAAGGCGGGAGACAACACCGGGGAGCTGTTTTTT. Encoded protein: CASKKAGDNTGELFF.

The V gene is TRBV9, the J gene TRBJ2-7; 9 bases agree with TRBD1. Germline V CDR1 and CDR2: SGDLS, YYNGEE. This CDR3 is 16 amino acids long. Losses at the gene ends were 4 bases for V and 1 base for J; bases not matched to a gene: 9. CDR3 protein: CASSPSRDRASYEQYF. Written as DNA, the CDR3 is TGTGCCAGCAGCCCCTCAAGGGACAGGGCATCCTACGAGCAGTACTTC.

The chain combines TRBV19 with TRBJ2-2; possible D gene TRBD2, 5 bases. Germline V CDR1 and CDR2: LNHDA, SQIVND (reference sequence). This CDR3 comprises 14 residues. Trimming stripped 4 bases from V and 6 bases from J, with 12 bases between. CDR3 sequence (DNA): TGTGCCAGTAGTACCTCGGGATCCGCCGGGGAGCTGTTTTTT. This gives the protein CASSTSGSAGELFF. Looking up the rest from reference TRBV19 and TRBJ2-2 gives the full variable domain: DGGITQSPKYLFRKEGQNVTLSCEQNLNHDAMYWYRQDPGQGLRLIYYSQIVNDFQKGDIAEGYSVSREKKESFPLTVTSAQKNPTAFYLCASSTSGSAGELFFGEGSRLTVL.

The rearrangement joins TRBV24-1 to TRBJ1-2; perhaps TRBD1 as D (6 bases). The CDR3 is 15 residues long. In germline, CDR1 is KGHDR, CDR2 SFDVKD. The ends were cut back, 3 bases at V and 4 bases at J, with 14 bases in the middle. Here the CDR3 DNA reads TGTGCCACCAGTGATGCGTCGGACAGCTTCTATGGCTACACCTTC. Protein: CATSDASDSFYGYTF.

This chain joins TRBV18 and TRBJ1-1, with 9 bases fitting TRBD1. With 4 bases clipped from V and 1 base from J, the junction kept 7 bases outside the gene matches. The V gene's germline CDR1 is KGHSH and CDR2 LQKENI. This CDR3 is built from 16 residues. CDR3 loop: CASSQGTGFENTEAFF. Here the CDR3 DNA reads TGTGCCAGCTCACAGGGGACAGGGTTTGAGAACACTGAAGCTTTCTTT.

This clone has just one count. The junction differs from germline at one of its ends, possibly a read error. The chain has TRBV7-7 and TRBJ2-2; TRBD1 agrees at 8 bases. Germline values: CDR1 SSHAT, CDR2 FNYEAQ (reference sequence). This CDR3 comprises 15 residues. CDR3 DNA sequence: TGTGCTAGCAGTCCCGGACAGGGTGGCACCGGGGAGCTGTTTTTT. Its protein is CASSPGQGGTGELFF.

The gene calls are TRBV10-1 and TRBJ1-2, with D possibly TRBD1 on 5 matching bases. Germline V gene data show CDR1 as WNHNN and CDR2 as SYGVQD (reference sequence). V was shortened by 7 bases and J by 4 bases, with 16 bases between the two germline ends. This CDR3 is built from 14 residues. CDR3 amino acids: CASNPTATFYGYTF. DNA for the CDR3: TGCGCCAGCAACCCGACAGCGACTTTCTATGGCTACACCTTC.

The rearrangement uses TRBV7-9 and TRBJ1-3, with D unresolved. CDR3 length: 14 amino acids. Germline CDR1 is SEHNR and CDR2 is FQNEAQ (reference sequence). Trimming took 5 bases from V and 1 from J, leaving 9 bases between them. The CDR3 bases are TGTGCCAGCAGCCTCACCAGGTCTGGAAACACCATATATTTT. Translated: CASSLTRSGNTIYF.

The chain uses TRBV30 and TRBJ2-7; no definite D call. V lost 0 bases, J lost 0 bases, and 9 bases lay in between. CDR1 is GTSNPN and CDR2 is SVGIG in the germline V gene (reference sequence). This CDR3 is built from 14 residues. The DNA for the CDR3 is TGTGCCTGGAGTGTAGGAGCGCTCTCCTACGAGCAGTACTTC. This gives the protein CAWSVGALSYEQYF.

The chain carries TRBV27 and TRBJ2-7, with 7 bases aligning to TRBD1. From germline, CDR1 is MNHEY and CDR2 SMNVEV (reference sequence). The ends lost 0 bases at V and 5 bases at J; junction bases unmatched: 4. CDR3 length: 14 amino acids. This CDR3 reads CASSLSRTGHEQYF. The CDR3 bases are TGTGCCAGCAGTTTATCGAGGACAGGCCACGAGCAGTACTTC.

The chain links TRBV7-3 to TRBJ2-7, with 11 bases fitting TRBD2. The germline CDR1 and CDR2 sequences are SGHTA and FQGTGA. Trimming took 5 bases from V and 1 from J; bases not matched to a gene: 19. The CDR3 runs 20 residues. CDR3 loop: CASSPNKWWVAGGPSYEQYF. For the CDR3, the DNA is TGTGCCAGCAGCCCGAACAAGTGGTGGGTAGCGGGAGGGCCTTCCTACGAGCAGTACTTC.

This clone was recorded once. The chain links TRBV19 to TRBJ2-1; D gene unclear. From germline, CDR1 is LNHDA and CDR2 SQIVND (reference sequence). CDR3 length equals 10 residues. V was clipped by 11 bases and J by 8 bases, with 10 bases between them. CDR3 sequence reads: CAPMIDEQFF. CDR3 nucleotide sequence: TGTGCCCCTATGATCGATGAGCAGTTCTTC.

The chain uses TRBV10-3 and TRBJ1-5; D might be TRBD1 (6 bases). V lost 3 bases and J lost 3, with 18 bases in between. The germline V gene encodes CDR1 ENHRY and CDR2 SYGVKD. This CDR3 spans 17 amino acids. The CDR3 loop reads CAISDDGWDILNQPQHF. Written as DNA, the CDR3 is TGTGCCATCAGTGATGATGGTTGGGACATCCTCAATCAGCCCCAGCATTTT.

V usage is TRBV5-6 and J usage is TRBJ2-3, with D tentatively TRBD1 (5 bases). The germline V and J ends were trimmed by 5 bases and 3 bases, with 16 bases remaining between them. The CDR3 length is 15 residues. Per the germline V gene, CDR1 is SGHDT and CDR2 is YYEEEE. The CDR3 bases are TGTGCCAGCAGTCAGGTGGGGCTTGGTACAGATACGCAGTATTTT. Its protein is CASSQVGLGTDTQYF.

The chain links TRBV15 to TRBJ2-5; a weak D match, TRBD2 (6 bases). Trimming left V 0 bases short and J 4 bases short, with 9 bases between. The germline CDR1 and CDR2 sequences are LNHNV and YYDKDF (reference sequence). The CDR3 runs 14 residues. The CDR3 loop reads CATSREGLGETQYF. DNA for the CDR3: TGTGCCACCAGCAGAGAGGGACTCGGAGAGACCCAGTACTTC.

The chain recombines TRBV6-5 with TRBJ2-7; perhaps TRBD2 as D (6 bases). Germline-derived CDR1 and CDR2 are MNHEY and SVGAGI. This CDR3 comprises 12 residues. The germline V and J ends were trimmed by 9 bases and 4 bases, with 13 bases remaining between them. The chain's CDR3 is CASSDGGYEQYF. In nucleotides, the CDR3 is TGTGCCAGTTCGGACGGGGGTTACGAGCAGTACTTC.

This chain links TRBV3-1 (or the pseudogene TRBV3-2) with TRBJ1-1; D gene unclear. Between the trimmed V and J ends, which lost 8 bases and 5 bases, there was a span of 12 bases. There are 12 residues in the CDR3. From germline, CDR1 is LGHDT and CDR2 YNNKEL (reference sequence). CDR3 loop: CASEPWQTEAFF. In DNA form, the CDR3 reads TGTGCCAGCGAACCATGGCAGACTGAAGCTTTCTTT.

The chain has TRBV27 and TRBJ2-3, with D hard to call. The germline V gene has CDR1 MNHEY and CDR2 SMNVEV (reference sequence). The CDR3 is made up of 15 amino acids. Trimming shortened V by 1 base and J by 2 bases, and 10 bases separated the two germline ends. The CDR3 coding sequence is TGTGCCAGCAGTTTATATCGGTCCGTCACAGATACGCAGTATTTT. This codes for CASSLYRSVTDTQYF.

The chain links TRBV18 to TRBJ1-1; 9 bases match TRBD1. CDR1 and CDR2 (germline): KGHSH, LQKENI. Trimming removed 3 bases from V and 3 bases from J; junction bases left unmatched: 8. This CDR3 has 16 amino acids. CDR3 loop: CASSPPGQGMDTEAFF. The CDR3 nucleotides read TGTGCCAGCTCACCCCCGGGACAGGGTATGGACACTGAAGCTTTCTTT. The complete variable domain, with remaining parts taken from reference TRBV18 and TRBJ1-1, reads NAGVMQNPRHLVRRRGQEARLRCSPMKGHSHVYWYRQLPEEGLKFMVYLQKENIIDESGMPKERFSAEFPKEGPSILRIQQVVRGDSAAYFCASSPPGQGMDTEAFFGQGTRLTVV.

J is TRBJ2-3 and V is TRBV19; possible D gene TRBD1, 6 bases. The CDR3 runs 14 residues. V gave up 8 bases and J gave up 11 bases, with 23 bases separating them. The V gene's germline CDR1 is LNHDA and CDR2 SQIVND (reference sequence). The CDR3 DNA is TGTGCCAGTGGAGGCGCACCCCAGGGGAGTGGGCAGTATTTT. Protein sequence: CASGGAPQGSGQYF.

The chain is built from TRBV5-1 and TRBJ2-7; TRBD1 matches at 7 bases. Germline V gene data show CDR1 as SGHRS and CDR2 as YFSETQ. The trim removed 4 bases at V and 3 bases at J, leaving 10 bases unmatched. The CDR3 totals 15 residues. The chain's CDR3 is CASSPQGDFDYEQYF. The CDR3 nucleotides are TGCGCCAGCAGCCCCCAGGGGGATTTCGACTACGAGCAGTACTTC.

The chain is built from TRBV5-4 and TRBJ2-1; the D is unclear. This CDR3 is built from 13 residues. The V end was cut by 7 bases, the J end by 4 bases, with 12 bases between. Germline V CDR1 and CDR2: SGHNT, YYREEE (reference sequence). The CDR3 sequence is CASAPTQYNEQFF. The CDR3 coding sequence is TGTGCCAGCGCCCCCACACAGTACAATGAGCAGTTCTTC. Based on the CDR3 plus reference TRBV5-4 and TRBJ2-1, the full variable domain is ETGVTQSPTHLIKTRGQQVTLRCSSQSGHNTVSWYQQALGQGPQFIFQYYREEENGRGNFPPRFSGLQFPNYSSELNVNALELDDSALYLCASAPTQYNEQFFGPGTRLTVL.

The rearrangement links TRBV5-1 to TRBJ2-3; 12 bases align to TRBD1. The CDR3 extends over 16 amino acids. The germline V gene encodes CDR1 SGHRS and CDR2 YFSETQ. The V and J ends lost 2 bases and 1 base, in that order; junction bases with no gene match: 2. CDR3 nucleotide sequence: TGCGCCAGCAGCTTTGGGACAGGGGGCGGCACAGATACGCAGTATTTT. As protein: CASSFGTGGGTDTQYF.

The J gene is TRBJ2-7, the V gene TRBV11-2, with D perhaps TRBD2 (5 bases). Germline V gene lookup returns CDR1 SGHAT and CDR2 FQNNGV. V was trimmed by 2 bases and J by 0 bases, leaving 11 bases between them. This CDR3 region has 15 residues. The CDR3 spells CASSLSSASSYEQYF. The CDR3 DNA follows: TGTGCCAGCAGCTTAAGTAGCGCGAGCTCCTACGAGCAGTACTTC.